This record covers a single T cell receptor (beta chain). PCR involved 60 Vbeta and 13 Jbeta primers. TCRdb keeps only in-frame clones here, not all; method: immunoSEQ multiplex PCR. The sample includes 110,000 to 150,000 clones, about 80% of them seen just once. The data are from a study of cytomegalovirus exposure and HLA in healthy donors. The origin of this receptor is a man between 18 and 35 years old in good health and CMV-seronegative. Source material: PBMCs.

The CDR3 DNA reads as TGTGCCAGTGGCAGGGGTACCGGGTATGAAGCTTTCTTT. This sequence encodes CASGRGTGYEAFF. The chain is built from TRBV19 and TRBJ1-1; possible D gene TRBD1, 6 bases. The CDR3 contains 13 residues. The germline V and J ends were trimmed by 8 bases and 7 bases, with 17 bases remaining between them. The V gene's germline CDR1 is LNHDA and CDR2 SQIVND (reference sequence).